This TCR beta chain was retrieved from a study of CD8 T cells in ankylosing spondylitis. Libraries for TCR beta were made by quantitative 5'-RACE with molecular barcodes. TCRdb passed the 5' RACE reads through MiXCR, listing each CDR3 protein once. The table shows more than 650,000 distinct CDR3 sequences, with 10% to 15% occurring only once. Turning to this clonotype: Its antigen is unidentified.

General study results and limits: Before this, some motif variants had been reported in reactive arthritis synovial fluid and blood. It appeared that ankylosing spondylitis blood was characterized by a TCR beta motif of roughly 8 highly homologous variants.

The TCR originated in a male donor with ankylosing spondylitis. Material: blood, either unsorted or a sorted T cell fraction (not recorded which).

The DNA of the CDR3 is TGCAGTGCCCCACGCGCGGGTGCCAAAAACATTCAGTACTTC. Its protein is CSAPRAGAKNIQYF. The chain couples TRBV20-1 to TRBJ2-4; D is perhaps TRBD2 (5 bases). There are 14 residues in the CDR3. Germline lookup yields CDR1 DFQATT and CDR2 SNEGSKA (reference sequence). Between the trimmed V and J ends, which lost 6 bases and 1 base, there was a span of 13 bases.